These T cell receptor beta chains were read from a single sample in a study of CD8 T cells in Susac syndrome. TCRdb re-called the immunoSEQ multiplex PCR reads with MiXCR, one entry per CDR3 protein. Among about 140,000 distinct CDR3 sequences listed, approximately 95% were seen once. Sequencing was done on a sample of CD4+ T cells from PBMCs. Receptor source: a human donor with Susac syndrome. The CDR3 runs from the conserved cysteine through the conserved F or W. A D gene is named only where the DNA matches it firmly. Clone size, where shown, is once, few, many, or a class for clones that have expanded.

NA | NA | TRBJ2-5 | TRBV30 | CAWSLGLETQYF | TGTGCCTGGAGTTTGGGTCTAGAGACCCAGTACTTC
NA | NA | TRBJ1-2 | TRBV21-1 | CASRWAVRGYTF | TGTGCCAGCAGGTGGGCCGTTAGGGGCTACACCTTC
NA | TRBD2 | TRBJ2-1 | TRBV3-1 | CASSQVRASGNNEQFF | TGTGCCAGCAGCCAAGTGAGGGCTAGCGGCAACAATGAGCAGTTCTTC
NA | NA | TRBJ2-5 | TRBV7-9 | CASSSIGGRALETQYF | TGTGCCAGCAGCTCAATAGGGGGGAGGGCCCTGGAGACCCAGTACTTC
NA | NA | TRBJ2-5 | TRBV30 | CAWSVFQTQYF | TGTGCCTGGAGTGTCTTCCAGACCCAGTACTTC
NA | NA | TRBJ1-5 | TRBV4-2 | CASSQDHARGFDSNQPQHF | TGTGCCAGCAGCCAAGATCATGCCAGGGGTTTCGATAGCAATCAGCCCCAGCATTTT
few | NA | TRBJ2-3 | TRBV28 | CASSLRPDTQYF | TGTGCCAGCAGTCTGCGACCCGATACGCAGTATTTT
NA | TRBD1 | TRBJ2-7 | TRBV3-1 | CASSRRTGGEQYF | TGTGCCAGCAGCCGCCGGACAGGGGGGGAGCAGTACTTC
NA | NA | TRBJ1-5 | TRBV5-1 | CASSLDAGRGQPQHF | TGCGCCAGCAGCTTGGATGCAGGTCGTGGTCAGCCCCAGCATTTT
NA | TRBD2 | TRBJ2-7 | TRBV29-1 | CSAADPGGSSYEQYF | TGCAGCGCGGCGGACCCGGGGGGAAGCTCCTACGAGCAGTACTTC
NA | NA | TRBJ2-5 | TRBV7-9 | CASSLDGQETQYF | TGTGCCAGCAGCTTAGATGGCCAAGAGACCCAGTACTTC
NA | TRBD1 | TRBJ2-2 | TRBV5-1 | CASSSGQGPNTGELFF | TGCGCCAGCAGCAGTGGACAGGGACCGAACACCGGGGAGCTGTTTTTT
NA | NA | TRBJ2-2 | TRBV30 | CAWSKGQPTGELFF | TGTGCCTGGAGTAAAGGACAGCCCACCGGGGAGCTGTTTTTT
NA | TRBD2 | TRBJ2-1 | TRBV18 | CASSGTSGSSYNEQFF | TGTGCCAGCTCAGGGACTAGCGGGAGCTCCTACAATGAGCAGTTCTTC
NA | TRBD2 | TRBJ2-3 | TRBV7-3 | CASSLLGLAAPDTQYF | TGTGCCAGCAGCTTACTGGGACTAGCGGCCCCAGATACGCAGTATTTT
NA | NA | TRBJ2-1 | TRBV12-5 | CASGLNNADNEQFF | TGTGCTAGTGGTTTGAATAACGCCGACAATGAGCAGTTCTTC